The source of this T cell receptor beta chain is a study of PD-1 blockade in classical Hodgkin lymphoma (dated by TCRdb to the early 2020s). Looking at the study overall: Nivolumab dosing was 3 mg/kg intravenously every 2 weeks, continuing until either disease progression or unacceptable toxicity. To define a peripheral blood immune signature of response to PD-1 blockade in classical Hodgkin lymphoma, the study combined TCR beta sequencing with CyTOF.

The label giving this sample's time point can be read as: cycle 4 day 1 (C4D1), after less than 7 weeks of nivolumab. Every trial patient had relapsed after autologous stem cell transplantation, and cohorts A, B and C differed in prior brentuximab vedotin exposure. A total of 50 to 70 patients with relapsed/refractory classical Hodgkin lymphoma made up the trial cohort, and each patient's best overall response was complete response, partial response or progressive disease. Trial patients were treated with single-agent nivolumab in the multi-cohort phase II CheckMate 205 trial. An independent review committee assessed best overall response by applying the 2007 International Working Group response criteria. Trial PBMCs were collected immediately before nivolumab initiation (C1D1) and during therapy at cycle 2 day 1 and cycle 4 day 1. Peripheral blood was collected in 8 mL Vacutainer Cell Preparation Tubes, from which PBMCs were isolated by centrifugation and then cryopreserved.

The paper's findings and limits, for the study overall: Trial patients achieving complete response had baseline diversity similar to newly diagnosed patients, whereas partial responders and progressors had significantly lower diversity. Baseline TCR diversity was reported to be lower in newly diagnosed patients than in healthy donors, and even lower in relapsed/refractory patients. Only a single clinical trial cohort was studied, and what caused the repertoire differences, possibly disease activity or prior therapy, remained undefined. Diversity was lower in patients who began nivolumab less than 1 year after ASCT, so these patients were left out of later analyses to avoid confounding by immune reconstitution. By C4D1, a significant rise was seen in CD4+ TCR diversity but not in CD8+ TCR diversity (p=0.0027 vs p=0.16), and the rise was most apparent among complete responders (p=0.02).

Concerning this clone itself: The clone's antigen remains unknown. No base qualities exist here, and no much larger clone lies one base off it.

The Qiagen DNeasy kit was used to extract genomic DNA from unsorted PBMCs and from the negatively selected CD4+ and CD8+ fractions. Amplification of TCR beta CDR3 regions was done by immunoSEQ multiplex PCR with primers that anneal to V and J segments. Amplification bias was minimized using a synthetic immune receptor repertoire, and residual bias was removed computationally after sequencing. The source study handled its data this way. Repertoire diversity was quantified as the Shannon entropy index using custom Python scripts. Unsorted, CD4+ and CD8+ repertoires were analyzed separately, except for combined analyses in which CD4+ and CD8+ sequences were merged in silico. A clone was considered expanded if an increase in frequency of at least 2-fold after treatment relative to C1D1 was found, and a pseudocount of 0.5 was applied to clones undetected at baseline. Clones with 0 or 1 copy at C1D1 were defined as singleton clones, while clones with 2 or more copies were defined as non-singleton clones. Clones expanded in unsorted samples were labelled as CD4+, CD8+ or unknown by matching protein sequences in sorted samples from the same patient. Diversity changes from C1D1 to C4D1 were tested in paired samples using Wilcoxon tests. Drawn from immuneACCESS, this table holds only the in-frame rearrangements with V and J called that TCRdb kept. Clones are partly lost; checked studies trace under half to an unresolved V gene and leave the rest unexplained. The V and J calls and clone size come from that table; D and trimming were worked out from the DNA. Counted in this sample were some 96,000 clones; about 92% of them appeared once. The ten largest make up less than 2% of the sample.

Material: peripheral blood mononuclear cells (PBMCs), obtained before the fourth cycle of nivolumab. The receptor's source is a human donor with classical Hodgkin lymphoma.

The bases are TGTGCCAGCAGTTTAGACCCTGTAGGTTCCTACGAGCAGTACTTC. Translated, it reads CASSLDPVGSYEQYF. Recombination connected TRBV28 to TRBJ2-7, with no confidently assigned D gene. Including the terminal cysteine and phenylalanine, the CDR3 comprises 15 residues. The CDR3 DNA has 45 bases and is translated from base 1. Trimming at the junction amounts to 2 bases on V and 1 base on J, and the germline ends lie 12 bases apart. CDR1 and CDR2 were assigned from the germline V gene as MDHEN and SYDVKM. Extended through the reference TRBV28 and TRBJ2-7 proteins, this CDR3 yields the full variable domain: DVKVTQSSRYLVKRTGEKVFLECVQDMDHENMFWYRQDPGLGLRLIYFSYDVKMKEKGDIPEGYSVSREKKERFSLILESASTNQTSMYLCASSLDPVGSYEQYFGPGTRLTVT.